The 23 T cell receptor beta chains in this list originate from one sample, sequenced in a study of CD8+CD57+ T cells in acquired aplastic anemia. Both TCR beta VDJ combination and CDR3 sequence profiling were carried out. Genomic DNA was the template for this profiling. TCRdb independently ran MiXCR on the reads; one entry per CDR3 protein. The sample gives approximately 200,000 distinct CDR3 sequences, approximately 60% of which show up once; approximately 32% is in the top ten. Specimen: sorted CD4+, CD8+, or CD8+CD57+ T cells (not recorded which) from PBMCs. These receptors were taken from a human donor in good health.

The table lists this clonotype with many counts. The chain uses TRBV9 and TRBJ1-6; D not certain. This CDR3 spans 15 amino acids. Germline-derived CDR1 and CDR2 are SGDLS and YYNGEE. The ends were cut back, 3 bases at V and 0 bases at J, with 7 bases in the middle. The CDR3 DNA follows: TGTGCCAGCAGCGCTACATTCTCCTATAATTCACCCCTCCACTTT. This translates into CASSATFSYNSPLHF.

This clonotype was seen ten or more times. A junction boundary mismatches the germline segment, possibly from a read error. The chain recombines TRBV7-7 with TRBJ2-5; D is unclear. CDR1 and CDR2 from the germline V gene are SSHAT and FNYEAQ (reference sequence). The CDR3 sequence is 13 residues long. The CDR3 spells CASSPSDEETQYF. In DNA form, the CDR3 reads TGTGCTAGCAGCCCGTCCGATGAAGAGACCCAGTACTTC.

In its sample, this clonotype was seen once. The rearrangement joins TRBV7-9 to TRBJ2-1; weak D call: TRBD2 (5 bases). Germline CDR1 and CDR2: SEHNR and FQNEAQ (reference sequence). This CDR3 spans 13 amino acids. V lost 5 bases, J lost 8 bases, and 13 bases lay in between. The CDR3: CASSPGLPDEQFF. The CDR3 bases are TGTGCCAGCAGCCCAGGACTGCCGGATGAGCAGTTCTTC.

Notes on this clonotype: One end of the junction is discordant with germline, which a read error may explain. V usage is TRBV5-1 and J usage is TRBJ1-4; D gene ambiguous. Germline V gives CDR1 SGHRS, CDR2 YFSETQ. This CDR3 is built from 15 residues. The CDR3 spells CASSLVGLPNEKLFF. In DNA, the CDR3 is TGCGCCAGCAGCTTGGTTGGACTCCCTAACGAAAAACTGTTTTTT.

The sample holds one count of this clonotype. The chain's CDR3 is CASRNSGRAADTQYF. The CDR3 DNA reads TGCGCCAGCAGGAATAGCGGGAGGGCCGCAGATACGCAGTATTTT. The gene calls are TRBV5-1 and TRBJ2-3; 11 nucleotides match TRBD2. After removal of 5 bases from V and 4 bases from J, the junction contained 6 bases not matched to a gene. The CDR3 spans 15 residues. Germline V CDR1 and CDR2: SGHRS, YFSETQ.

In the case of this clonotype: This may come from a read error, since a much larger clone is one base off. This is likely a read error, given that the CDR3 carries no conserved phenylalanine or tryptophan at its end. The chain joins TRBV4-3 to TRBJ1-1; D might be TRBD1 (5 bases). V was pared by 4 bases and J by 1 base, with 10 bases between. The germline V gene encodes CDR1 LGHNA and CDR2 YSLEER. The CDR3 is made up of 14 amino acids. The CDR3 bases are TGCGCCAGCAGCCCGCGGGACTGGAACACTGAAGCTTTCCTT. Protein: CASSPRDWNTEAFL.

As concerns this clonotype: A read error may be the cause here, since a much bigger clone is one base away. The J gene is TRBJ2-7, the V gene TRBV7-9; D gene ambiguous. Germline V lookup: CDR1 SEHNR, CDR2 FQNEAQ (reference sequence). Trimming shortened V by 6 bases and J by 4 bases, and 13 bases separated the two germline ends. CDR3 length equals 13 residues. The CDR3 loop is CASSLPPKYEQYF. Here the CDR3 DNA reads TGTGCCAGCAGTTTACCTCCGAAATACGAGCAGTACTTC.

Here the CDR3 reads CATSDFPPNTEAFF. CDR3 DNA sequence: TGTGCCACCAGTGATTTCCCCCCGAACACTGAAGCTTTCTTT. This chain joins TRBV24-1 and TRBJ1-1; D ambiguous. Per germline, CDR1 KGHDR and CDR2 SFDVKD. Trimming pared 1 base from V and 1 base from J, leaving 6 bases between. This CDR3 is built from 14 residues.

For this clonotype: The germline gene is not matched at one end of the junction; a read error may be the cause. This sequence joins TRBV5-1 and TRBJ1-2; TRBD1 agrees at 8 bases. Germline CDR1 is SGHRS and CDR2 is YFSETQ. This CDR3 has 16 amino acids. The CDR3 protein is CASTLDQRTGNYGYTF. Here the CDR3 DNA reads TGCGCCAGCACCTTGGACCAGAGGACAGGGAACTATGGCTACACCTTC.

CDR3 amino acids: CASKKSGTGREKLFF. The CDR3 bases are TGTGCCAGCAAGAAATCCGGGACAGGGCGTGAAAAACTGTTTTTT. The chain is built from TRBV7-9 and TRBJ1-4, with 9 bases aligning to TRBD1. The CDR3 loop spans 15 amino acids. The J segment lost 7 bases and the V segment lost 7 bases, leaving 10 bases of the junction unmatched. Germline V lookup: CDR1 SEHNR, CDR2 FQNEAQ (reference sequence).

As regards this clonotype: The junction differs from germline at one of its ends, possibly a read error. The chain employs TRBV10-3 and TRBJ1-6; D ambiguous. CDR1 ENHRY and CDR2 SYGVKD come from the germline V gene. The CDR3 has 17 residues. CDR3 sequence: CASSYLRTAAVLSPLHF. The DNA for the CDR3 is TGTGCCAGCAGTTACCTCCGCACCGCCGCGGTTCTTTCACCCCTCCACTTT.

This rearrangement joins TRBV10-1 to TRBJ1-1; D might be TRBD1 (5 bases). CDR1 and CDR2 (germline): WNHNN, SYGVQD (reference sequence). The V gene lost 1 base and the J gene lost 4 bases, with 10 bases spanning the gap. The CDR3 has 14 residues. In DNA form, the CDR3 reads TGCGCCAGCAGTGAGTTACAGGCGGGCACTGAAGCTTTCTTT. Its translation is CASSELQAGTEAFF.

The rearrangement links TRBV10-2 to TRBJ2-7; D unresolved. The germline gives CDR1 WSHSY, CDR2 SAAADI. The CDR3 loop spans 14 amino acids. Trimming pared 2 bases from V and 1 base from J, leaving 9 bases between. The CDR3 sequence: CASSEVAPSYEQYF. Written as DNA, the CDR3 is TGCGCCAGCAGTGAGGTTGCGCCTTCCTACGAGCAGTACTTC.

The chain links TRBV10-3 to TRBJ2-2, with 9 bases identical to TRBD2. The V gene's germline CDR1 is ENHRY and CDR2 SYGVKD. This CDR3 is 18 amino acids long. Losses at the gene ends were 0 bases for V and 2 bases for J; bases not matched to a gene: 7. CDR3 bases: TGTGCCATCAGTGAGTCGTCGCTAGCGGGGATAAACACCGGGGAGCTGTTTTTT. Translating it yields CAISESSLAGINTGELFF.

CDR3 amino acids: CASSLRGWVYGYTF. The CDR3 nucleotides are TGTGCCAGCAGTTTACGGGGGTGGGTTTATGGCTACACCTTC. The chain has TRBV28 and TRBJ1-2, with D possibly matching TRBD1 (5 bases). Germline V gene sequence: CDR1 MDHEN, CDR2 SYDVKM. The CDR3 runs 14 residues. The ends were cut back, 2 bases at V and 5 bases at J, with 12 bases in the middle.

This clonotype was seen a few times. The J gene is TRBJ2-2, the V gene TRBV10-3; a weak D match, TRBD1 (6 bases). The germline V gene encodes CDR1 ENHRY and CDR2 SYGVKD. The V and J ends lost 2 bases and 8 bases respectively, with 15 bases between them. This CDR3 has 15 amino acids. The CDR3 loop reads CAISEGGHQLGELFF. The CDR3 nucleotides are TGTGCCATCAGTGAGGGGGGACACCAACTAGGGGAGCTGTTTTTT.

The V gene is TRBV7-9, the J gene TRBJ2-5; D is possibly TRBD2 (5 bases). The V gene's germline CDR1 is SEHNR and CDR2 FQNEAQ (reference sequence). This CDR3 spans 17 amino acids. V lost 2 bases, J lost 4 bases, and 20 bases lay in between. This CDR3 reads CASSLSGYSVRGETQYF. The CDR3 DNA reads TGTGCCAGCAGCTTATCTGGATATTCGGTCCGGGGAGAGACCCAGTACTTC.

This clonotype was seen a few times. J is TRBJ2-2 and V is TRBV24-1; D might be TRBD1 (5 bases). The CDR3 runs to 11 residues. Trimming left V 9 bases short and J 8 bases short, with 9 bases between. CDR1 is KGHDR, CDR2 SFDVKD, per germline. The CDR3 coding sequence is TGTGCCACCCAACAGGCTGGGGAGCTGTTTTTT. It is translated as CATQQAGELFF.

This chain links TRBV20-1 with TRBJ2-7, with TRBD1 matching over 7 bases. The J call may not be correct, given that the DNA end is closer to TRBJ2-5. Germline V gene data show CDR1 as DFQATT and CDR2 as SNEGSKA (reference sequence). The CDR3 consists of 14 residues. The CDR3 region has the DNA TGCAGTGCTAGGGGGACAGCCTCGTGGGAGACCCAGTACTTC. Translation gives CSARGTASWETQYF.

Comment on this clonotype: This may come from a read error, since a much larger clone is one base off. The gene calls are TRBV19 and TRBJ1-1; D call uncertain. Germline-derived CDR1 and CDR2 are LNHDA and SQIVND (reference sequence). The CDR3 length is 13 residues. This CDR3 reads CASSPNGRPEALF. CDR3 nucleotides: TGTGCCAGTAGTCCCAACGGGCGCCCTGAAGCTCTCTTT. Full variable domain (missing parts from reference TRBV19 and TRBJ1-1): DGGITQSPKYLFRKEGQNVTLSCEQNLNHDAMYWYRQDPGQGLRLIYYSQIVNDFQKGDIAEGYSVSREKKESFPLTVTSAQKNPTAFYLCASSPNGRPEALFGQGTRLTVV.

In this sample, this clonotype turned up many times. J is TRBJ1-1 and V is TRBV2, with D perhaps matching TRBD1 (6 bases). This CDR3 has 17 residues. CDR1 is SNHLY, CDR2 FYNNEI, per germline. V was pared by 5 bases and J by 0 bases, with 19 bases between. The CDR3 DNA reads as TGTGCCAGCAGTACGGGGGTAGGGGACACCTTGAACACTGAAGCTTTCTTT. Encoded protein: CASSTGVGDTLNTEAFF.

The J gene is TRBJ2-5, the V gene TRBV11-2; D possibly uses TRBD1 or TRBD2 (5 bases each). Trimming removed 0 bases from V and 5 bases from J, with 10 bases in between. CDR1 is SGHAT, CDR2 FQNNGV, per germline. The CDR3 covers 14 residues. This CDR3 is CASSLDRGSETQYF. As DNA, the CDR3 is TGTGCCAGCAGCTTAGATCGGGGCTCGGAGACCCAGTACTTC.

CDR3 nucleotide sequence: TGTGCCAGTAAAATCATAGGGCGGGGGGGGGGTGAGCAGTTCTTC. Its translation is CASKIIGRGGGEQFF. The chain recombines TRBV11-3 with TRBJ2-1; 9 bases agree with TRBD2. Germline V gives CDR1 SGHNT, CDR2 YENEEA. Trimming took 9 bases from V and 9 from J; bases not matched to a gene: 15. The CDR3 covers 15 residues.